This T cell receptor (beta chain) was profiled in a study of T cell responses to AZD1222 COVID-19 vaccine. The data were produced by immunoSEQ multiplex PCR, yet TCRdb's version contains in-frame clones alone and is incomplete. There are around 90,000 clones in the sample; 70% to 90% occur only once, and around 5.9% lies in the top ten. The CDR3 loop spans 13 amino acids. V lost 4 bases, J lost 5 bases, and 6 bases stayed unmatched. Germline assignment: CDR1 SQVTM and CDR2 ANQGSEA. The clonotype comes from an adult in good health. The chain recombines TRBV29-1 with TRBJ2-5; 8 bases are shared with TRBD1. This sample comprised peripheral blood, obtained on day 0 of AZD1222 vaccination. CDR3 bases: TGCAGCGTTGTGGTACAGGGGGTTGAGACCCAGTACTTC. It specifies CSVVVQGVETQYF.